One TCR beta chain is described in this entry. The antigen remains unidentified. iRepertoire HTBI primers and Arm-PCR of CDR3 regions built TCR beta libraries. Original processing methods: Samples revealed approximately 60 TRBV and over twelve TRBJ segments. TCRdb reanalysed the multiplex PCR reads using MiXCR and keeps one entry per CDR3 protein. The V and J calls come from TCRdb's annotation, not from the publication. Here the sample spans 450,000 or so distinct CDR3 sequences, 22% being singletons. Germline lookup yields CDR1 MNHEY and CDR2 SVGEGT. V lost 6 bases and J 3 bases, leaving 17 bases between the germline ends. The CDR3 is made up of 16 amino acids. Time point of the sample: persistent/refractory GD, antithyroid drugs over 5 years with positive TRAb. RNA isolated from PBMCs was used to make the TCR library. The data originate from a study of regulatory T cells in long-lasting Graves disease. Whole-study results and caveats: The study examined only peripheral blood, not thyroid tissue. Repertoires from persistent disease leaned toward TRBV28, TRBJ1-2 and TRBJ2-5. Persistent Graves' patients showed less TCR diversity than newly diagnosed ones.

The TCR comes from a female donor with Graves disease. The specimen comprised peripheral blood mononuclear cells (PBMCs), sampled when the disease was refractory, from a patient treated with antithyroid drugs. The chain couples TRBV6-2 or TRBV6-3 to TRBJ2-2, with a weak D call TRBD2 (6 bases). The CDR3 nucleotides read TGTGCCAGCAGGCCCGCGGGGCTAGCTTACACCGGGGAGCTGTTTTTT. Its protein product is CASRPAGLAYTGELFF.